Listed here are 20 T cell receptor beta chains from one sample, sequenced in a study of CD8 T cells in Susac syndrome. With random hexamers, 0.5 to 1 ug RNA was reverse transcribed. TCRdb re-derived calls from the immunoSEQ multiplex PCR reads in MiXCR, one entry per CDR3 protein. The repertoire has approximately 120,000 distinct CDR3 sequences, approximately 95% of them found once; the top ten carry approximately 0.3%. Sequenced sample: CD8+ T cells from PBMCs. These receptors all come from a human donor with multiple sclerosis.

For the CDR3, the DNA is TGCAGCGTTGAAGTTGGTCTAGCGGGAGGTACAGATACGCAGTATTTT. Encoded protein: CSVEVGLAGGTDTQYF. The V gene is TRBV29-1, the J gene TRBJ2-3; 11 bases are a match to TRBD2. CDR3 length equals 16 residues. The ends lost 1 base at V and 3 bases at J; junction bases unmatched: 6. From germline, CDR1 is SQVTM and CDR2 ANQGSEA.

The chain employs TRBV6-2 or TRBV6-3 and TRBJ2-1, with D possibly matching TRBD2 (5 bases). Trimming shortened V by 4 bases and J by 4 bases, and 11 bases separated the two germline ends. This CDR3 region has 14 residues. The germline V gene encodes CDR1 MNHEY and CDR2 SVGEGT. The CDR3: CASSWGERYNEQFF. Written as DNA, the CDR3 is TGTGCCAGCAGTTGGGGAGAGCGATACAATGAGCAGTTCTTC.

This chain links TRBV2 with TRBJ1-5; unclear D gene. The CDR3 sequence is 14 residues long. Trimming took off 4 bases at V and 7 bases at J, with 14 bases between the two ends. CDR1 is SNHLY, CDR2 FYNNEI, per germline. DNA of the CDR3: TGTGCCAGCAGTGTTCGCGAAACGGAGCAGCCCCAGCATTTT. This encodes CASSVRETEQPQHF.

The DNA for the CDR3 is TGCAGTGCTAGTGGACAGGGAGTTTCCTACGAGCAGTACTTC. Encoded protein: CSASGQGVSYEQYF. This chain uses TRBV20-1 with TRBJ2-7; 8 positions agree with TRBD1. The CDR3 is 14 residues long. The V gene end was trimmed by 3 bases and the J gene end by 1 base; junction bases not matched to a gene: 5. Germline lookup yields CDR1 DFQATT and CDR2 SNEGSKA (reference sequence).

This chain joins TRBV7-9 and TRBJ1-2; D unresolved. The CDR3 spans 11 residues. Looked up from germline, CDR1 is SEHNR and CDR2 is FQNEAQ (reference sequence). Trimming cost V 2 bases and J 6 bases, with 4 bases left between them. CDR3 region: CASSLNDGYTF. CDR3 DNA sequence: TGTGCCAGCAGCTTAAACGATGGCTACACCTTC. Combining the CDR3 with reference TRBV7-9 and TRBJ1-2 gives the whole variable domain DTGVSQNPRHKITKRGQNVTFRCDPISEHNRLYWYRQTLGQGPEFLTYFQNEAQLEKSRLLSDRFSAERPKGSFSTLEIQRTEQGDSAMYLCASSLNDGYTFGSGTRLTVV.

The chain employs TRBV29-1 and TRBJ1-2; 7 bases are a match to TRBD1. After removal of 6 bases from V and 7 bases from J, the junction contained 5 bases not matched to a gene. There are 11 residues in the CDR3. The germline gives CDR1 SQVTM, CDR2 ANQGSEA. The CDR3: CSVQGEPGYTF. CDR3 bases: TGCAGCGTGCAGGGGGAGCCTGGCTACACCTTC.

The chain joins TRBV7-9 to TRBJ2-3; no firm D call. Germline CDR1 SEHNR, CDR2 FQNEAQ (reference sequence). This CDR3 is built from 13 residues. V shed 3 bases and J shed 4 bases, with 8 bases lying between them. The CDR3 DNA reads as TGTGCCAGCAGCTTCCCCAGACCAGATACGCAGTATTTT. Protein: CASSFPRPDTQYF.

The chain employs TRBV2 and TRBJ1-1; no reliable D call. Trimming took 3 bases from V and 3 from J, leaving 11 bases between them. The CDR3 runs 14 residues. The V gene's germline CDR1 is SNHLY and CDR2 FYNNEI. In DNA form, the CDR3 reads TGTGCCAGCAGTGACACGTCCTCTTACACTGAAGCTTTCTTT. Amino acid sequence: CASSDTSSYTEAFF.

This chain links TRBV7-2 with TRBJ1-3; TRBD1 agrees at 7 bases. V trimming: 5 bases; J trimming: 4 bases; junction bases outside the gene matches: 8. Per the germline V gene, CDR1 is SGHTA and CDR2 is FQGNSA. This CDR3 contains 15 residues. CDR3 amino acids: CASSPGGTEGNTIYF. Written as DNA, the CDR3 is TGTGCCAGCAGCCCAGGCGGGACAGAGGGAAACACCATATATTTT.

This chain uses TRBV6-5 with TRBJ1-1; 7 positions match TRBD1. V shed 7 bases and J 4 bases; nucleotides not matched to a gene: 12. CDR1 is MNHEY, CDR2 SVGAGI, per germline. The CDR3 has 15 amino acids. The CDR3 DNA is TGTGCCAGCACCGACAGGGAAGGGAGGTTCACTGAAGCTTTCTTT. It is translated as CASTDREGRFTEAFF.

The V and J genes are TRBV6-2 or TRBV6-3 and TRBJ2-1; TRBD2 matches at 7 bases. V lost 4 bases, J lost 2 bases, and 8 bases stayed unmatched. This CDR3 is 16 amino acids long. CDR1 and CDR2 from the germline V gene are MNHEY and SVGEGT. The CDR3 reads CASSSRAGDPYNEQFF. For the CDR3, the DNA is TGTGCCAGCAGTTCACGGGCGGGAGATCCCTACAATGAGCAGTTCTTC.

The chain links TRBV19 to TRBJ2-7; the D gene is possibly TRBD1 (6 bases). Per germline, CDR1 LNHDA and CDR2 SQIVND (reference sequence). The CDR3 runs to 19 residues. Deletions cut 7 bases from V and 2 bases from J, with 30 bases between. CDR3 region: CASTPSGGHTPTPTYEQYV. The CDR3 DNA follows: TGTGCCAGTACCCCGAGTGGGGGCCACACCCCCACCCCCACCTACGAGCAGTACGTC.

V usage is TRBV6-1 and J usage is TRBJ1-2; a weak D match, TRBD1 (5 bases). The germline V gene has CDR1 MNHNS and CDR2 SASEGT. Trimming cost V 6 bases and J 5 bases, with 22 bases left between them. The CDR3 is 16 residues long. The CDR3 region has the DNA TGTGCCAGCAGGACGCCCCGGGACCCAGTTTTTTATGGCTACACCTTC. Translating it yields CASRTPRDPVFYGYTF.

V is TRBV28 and J is TRBJ1-2; 8 bases fit TRBD1. The V segment lost 4 bases and the J segment 3 bases; nucleotides outside the gene matches: 10. This CDR3 region has 16 residues. CDR1 is MDHEN and CDR2 is SYDVKM in the germline V gene. The CDR3 protein is CASSSPGQGSYYGYTF. The CDR3 DNA sequence: TGTGCCAGCAGTTCACCCGGACAGGGTAGTTACTATGGCTACACCTTC.

J is TRBJ1-3 and V is TRBV13; TRBD1 might be the D (5 bases). V lost 7 bases and J lost 0, with 16 bases in between. CDR3 length: 16 residues. Germline lookup yields CDR1 PRHDT and CDR2 FYEKMQ (reference sequence). The CDR3 reads CASKGGTEPSGNTIYF. CDR3 bases: TGTGCCAGCAAGGGCGGGACGGAACCCTCTGGAAACACCATATATTTT. Full variable domain (outside the CDR3, taken from reference TRBV13 and TRBJ1-3): AAGVIQSPRHLIKEKRETATLKCYPIPRHDTVYWYQQGPGQDPQFLISFYEKMQSDKGSIPDRFSAQQFSDYHSELNMSSLELGDSALYFCASKGGTEPSGNTIYFGEGSWLTVV.

The CDR3 coding sequence is TGTGCCAGCAGTGAACCGGACAGGGGTGAAAAACTGTTTTTT. It codes for CASSEPDRGEKLFF. The chain links TRBV12-3 or TRBV12-4 to TRBJ1-4; TRBD1 matches 9 bases. Unmatched junction bases numbered 5, after V lost 5 bases and J lost 7 bases. The CDR3 covers 14 residues.

This chain uses TRBV2 with TRBJ2-5, with 10 bases fitting TRBD1. V was pared by 6 bases and J by 2 bases, with 6 bases of the junction left unmatched. CDR3 size: 15 residues. The germline gives CDR1 SNHLY, CDR2 FYNNEI. In DNA form, the CDR3 reads TGTGCCAGCAGGCTGGGACAGGGGTGGCAAGAGACCCAGTACTTC. It translates to CASRLGQGWQETQYF.

This rearrangement joins TRBV2 to TRBJ1-5; D is perhaps TRBD1 (6 bases). The germline V and J ends were trimmed by 7 bases and 3 bases, with 16 bases remaining between them. Per germline, CDR1 SNHLY and CDR2 FYNNEI. This CDR3 has 15 residues. CDR3 in DNA: TGTGCCAGCAACTCTGTCCCAGGGGCCAATCAGCCCCAGCATTTT. Translated: CASNSVPGANQPQHF.

The sample holds one count of this clonotype. J is TRBJ2-7 and V is TRBV12-5, with 8 bases identical to TRBD1. V was clipped by 4 bases and J by 7 bases; unmatched bases: 3. The CDR3 is made up of 12 amino acids. Germline CDR1 is LGHNT and CDR2 is FRNRAP. The CDR3 protein is CASGYTGGEQYF. CDR3 in DNA: TGTGCTAGTGGTTACACAGGGGGGGAGCAGTACTTC.

V is TRBV13 and J is TRBJ2-3; the D gene is possibly TRBD2 (6 bases). Germline V CDR1 and CDR2: PRHDT, FYEKMQ (reference sequence). With 5 bases removed from V and 6 bases from J, the gap between germline ends came to 12 bases. This CDR3 spans 13 amino acids. DNA of the CDR3: TGTGCCAGCAGCCCGGGGAGGCGGGATACGCAGTATTTT. Protein product: CASSPGRRDTQYF.